These T cell receptor beta chains were read from a single sample in a study of T cell responses to AZD1222 COVID-19 vaccine. The method was immunoSEQ multiplex PCR; TCRdb's version includes in-frame clones alone and lacks a portion of them. The data show roughly 270,000 clones, 90% to 95% seen once. The sample consisted of peripheral blood, taken 28 days after the second AZD1222 dose. The receptors shown here come from an adult who received the AZD1222 COVID-19 vaccine. The CDR3 runs from the conserved cysteine through the conserved F or W. The order of the fields is clone size, D gene, J gene, V gene, CDR3 DNA, CDR3 protein. D genes are given only for firm matches. For some rows the clone size is stated as once, few or many, or as a class when expanded; others skip it.

size: once; D: NA; J: TRBJ2-2; V: TRBV6-1; DNA: TGTGCCAGCAGTGAATTCCCTAGCCAAACCGGGGAGCTGTTTTTT; CDR3: CASSEFPSQTGELFF
size: NA; D: TRBD2; J: TRBJ2-7; V: TRBV15; DNA: TGTGCCACCAGCAGGAGAGGTGGGCGGGGGGAACGCTACGAGCAGTACTTC; CDR3: CATSRRGGRGERYEQYF
size: NA; D: TRBD2; J: TRBJ2-1; V: TRBV18; DNA: TGTGCCAGCTCATCAGGGCTAGCGGGATCCTACAATGAGCAGTTCTTC; CDR3: CASSSGLAGSYNEQFF
size: NA; D: NA; J: TRBJ2-3; V: TRBV5-1; DNA: TGCGCCAGCAGCTTGGAGCTGGGTACAGATACGCAGTATTTT; CDR3: CASSLELGTDTQYF
size: NA; D: TRBD2; J: TRBJ2-7; V: TRBV7-2; DNA: TGTGCCAGCAGCTTAGTCGCCGGACTAGCGGGAGAGAACGAGCAGTACTTC; CDR3: CASSLVAGLAGENEQYF
size: NA; D: NA; J: TRBJ1-1; V: TRBV24-1; DNA: TGTGCCACCTTGGGCACTGAAGCTTTCTTT; CDR3: CATLGTEAFF
size: NA; D: NA; J: TRBJ2-7; V: TRBV2; DNA: TGTGCCAGCAGATACGGACCCACCTACGAGCAGTACTTC; CDR3: CASRYGPTYEQYF
size: NA; D: NA; J: TRBJ1-5; V: TRBV19; DNA: TGTGCCAGTAGTATAGCGCCCTTCTCAGCCCCAACACAGCCCCAGCATTTT; CDR3: CASSIAPFSAPTQPQHF
size: NA; D: TRBD1; J: TRBJ2-7; V: TRBV2; DNA: TGTGCCAGCAGCCGACAGGGCTCCAGCTCCTACGAGCAGTACTTC; CDR3: CASSRQGSSSYEQYF
size: NA; D: TRBD2; J: TRBJ2-3; V: TRBV20-1; DNA: TGCAGTGCTAGTACTAGCGGGGGGAATACAGATACGCAGTATTTT; CDR3: CSASTSGGNTDTQYF